The clone carrying this TCR beta chain was counted a single time. Its antigen is undetermined. The data are from a study of graft-versus-host responses after intestinal transplantation. Looking at the study overall: Transplant recipients had multivisceral, liver-intestinal, or isolated intestinal grafts. Every recipient underwent anti-thymocyte globulin induction, then tacrolimus and steroids for three to four years. Points from the study as a whole: Graft-donor T cell macrochimerism coincided with high graft-versus-host to host-versus-graft clonal ratios in allografts.

Trimming removed 4 bases from V and 1 base from J, with 8 bases in between. Looked up from germline, CDR1 is SGHRS and CDR2 is YFSETQ. CDR3 length equals 14 residues. The method was immunoSEQ multiplex PCR; TCRdb's version includes in-frame clones alone and lacks a portion of them. Counted here are about 120,000 clones, approximately 90% occurring once; the ten biggest clones make up 0.18%. The TCR originated in a human donor who received an intestinal transplant. Sequencing used unstimulated CD4+ T cells sorted from spleen or lymph node cells, obtained before intestinal transplant. The J gene is TRBJ1-4, the V gene TRBV5-1; D unclear. CDR3 nucleotide sequence: TGCGCCAGCAGCGTGACTGGAACTAATGAAAAACTGTTTTTT. Its protein product is CASSVTGTNEKLFF.